This T cell receptor beta chain was sequenced in a study of sequential checkpoint blockade in melanoma. The repertoire was sequenced with immunoSEQ multiplex PCR; TCRdb's copy has only in-frame clones and lacks some. Altogether about 19,000 clones are present, 65% to 85% being singletons, with the ten largest covering around 34%. The sample's treatment: randomized to nivolumab then ipilimumab (arm A) or the reverse (arm B). From thawed PBMCs, live CD3+CD8+ cells negative for CD19 and CD56 were sorted. This receptor was identified in a human donor with melanoma. The sample here was CD8+ T cells sorted from blood (inferred from file names), taken from a patient given nivolumab and ipilimumab in sequence.

The CDR3 nucleotides are TGTGCCACCAGCAGCCAAAAATGGACTAGCCCGAAGGTCGGGCAGTTCTTC. It codes for CATSSQKWTSPKVGQFF. The chain employs TRBV15 and TRBJ2-1, with 8 bases that match TRBD2. This CDR3 is 17 amino acids long. V was clipped by 3 bases and J by 12 bases; unmatched bases: 19. Per germline, CDR1 LNHNV and CDR2 YYDKDF (reference sequence).